The entry below gives a single TCR beta chain sequence along with its context. Its antigen is currently unknown. The data belong to a study of STAT3 mutations in large granular lymphocyte leukemia. Germline values: CDR1 MNHNY, CDR2 SVGAGI (reference sequence). Trimming pared 5 bases from V and 6 bases from J, leaving 17 bases between. The CDR3 length is 14 residues. Here immunoSEQ multiplex PCR was the method, and the copy in TCRdb shows in-frame clones only, minus some. The data show about 16,000 clones, roughly four fifths seen once. General study points: In several patients, dominant TCR clone burden exceeded STAT3 mutant burden, suggesting STAT3 mutation arose secondarily. Every T-cell large granular lymphocyte leukemia patient had at least one immunodominant TCR beta clonotype.

The TCR comes from a man aged 45-65 years with T-cell large granular lymphocyte leukemia. Some clones in this sample may be carry-over from other donors' samples. Sequencing was done on a sample of peripheral blood mononuclear cells. V and J are TRBV6-6 and TRBJ2-7, with D uncertain. DNA for the CDR3: TGTGCCAGCAGTGTGAGACCCCACACCTCCGAGCAGTACTTC. This translates into CASSVRPHTSEQYF.